The next 11 T cell receptor beta chains were all read from a single sample in a study of T cell responses to AZD1222 COVID-19 vaccine. The table came from immunoSEQ multiplex PCR; TCRdb's copy has only in-frame clones and leaves some out. The sample lists approximately 83,000 clones, about 93% occurring once. Specimen: peripheral blood, collected on day 0 of MenACWY control vaccination. These receptors were collected from an adult in good health.

This sequence joins TRBV14 and TRBJ1-3; D remains unclear. The CDR3 is 15 amino acids. Trimming took off 6 bases at V and 5 bases at J, with 17 bases between the two ends. Germline CDR1 SGHDN, CDR2 FVKESK. This CDR3 reads CASSASAGSRNTIYF. The CDR3 DNA reads TGTGCCAGCAGTGCCTCGGCAGGTTCCAGAAACACCATATATTTT.

This rearrangement joins TRBV28 to TRBJ2-1; maybe TRBD2 (6 bases). Per germline, CDR1 MDHEN and CDR2 SYDVKM. The CDR3 covers 13 residues. Trimming left V 3 bases short and J 8 bases short, with 11 bases between. CDR3 protein: CASSLSGVYEQFF. CDR3 in DNA: TGTGCCAGCAGTTTGTCGGGGGTTTATGAGCAGTTCTTC.

This clone has just one count. The CDR3 sequence is CSASPGGDEQYF. The CDR3 region has the DNA TGCAGTGCTAGTCCAGGGGGCGACGAGCAGTACTTC. The chain employs TRBV20-1 and TRBJ2-7; 8 bases map to TRBD1. V lost 3 bases and J lost 5; bases outside the gene matches: 3. The V gene's germline CDR1 is DFQATT and CDR2 SNEGSKA (reference sequence). This CDR3 has 12 residues.

This clone showed up just once. This sequence joins TRBV3-1 (or the pseudogene TRBV3-2) and TRBJ2-1, with 7 bases matching TRBD2. The CDR3 has 13 amino acids. V lost 4 bases, J lost 10 bases, and 7 bases stayed unmatched. Germline CDR1 and CDR2: LGHDT and YNNKEL (reference sequence). The CDR3 is CASSPILAREQFF. CDR3 nucleotides: TGTGCCAGCAGCCCGATACTAGCGAGGGAGCAGTTCTTC.

The gene calls are TRBV19 and TRBJ1-5; the D gene is possibly TRBD1 (5 bases). This CDR3 is built from 16 residues. V was pared by 5 bases and J by 2 bases, with 16 bases between. Germline V CDR1 and CDR2: LNHDA, SQIVND (reference sequence). CDR3 sequence reads: CASSLAGNTGNQPQHF. The CDR3 DNA is TGTGCCAGTAGTCTGGCAGGGAATACCGGCAATCAGCCCCAGCATTTT.

The table lists this clone with a few counts. The chain is built from TRBV27 and TRBJ1-1; D ambiguous. CDR3 length: 13 amino acids. Germline V gene sequence: CDR1 MNHEY, CDR2 SMNVEV (reference sequence). V gave up 3 bases and J gave up 1 base, with 6 bases separating them. The CDR3 reads CASSFARNTEAFF. In DNA form, the CDR3 reads TGTGCCAGCAGTTTTGCAAGGAACACTGAAGCTTTCTTT.

The chain links TRBV14 to TRBJ1-1, with no clear D. Trimming left V 4 bases short and J 3 bases short, with 9 bases between. The CDR3 consists of 13 residues. Looked up from germline, CDR1 is SGHDN and CDR2 is FVKESK. CDR3 DNA sequence: TGTGCCAGCAGCCCGCGGTCAGACACTGAAGCTTTCTTT. Translated: CASSPRSDTEAFF.

J is TRBJ2-4 and V is TRBV11-2; 9 bases are shared with TRBD1. The length of the CDR3 is 18 residues. V lost 7 bases, J lost 0 bases, and 13 bases stayed unmatched. The germline V gene has CDR1 SGHAT and CDR2 FQNNGV. CDR3 region: CASMGAGTGPGAKNIQYF. CDR3 in DNA: TGTGCCAGCATGGGGGCCGGGACAGGGCCGGGAGCCAAAAACATTCAGTACTTC.

The gene calls are TRBV3-1 (or the pseudogene TRBV3-2) and TRBJ2-3, with 11 bases identical to TRBD2. V lost 4 bases, J lost 5 bases, and 8 bases stayed unmatched. CDR1 and CDR2 (germline): LGHDT, YNNKEL (reference sequence). The CDR3 has 16 residues. The DNA for the CDR3 is TGTGCCAGCAGCCGGGACCTTAGCGGGAGGGTAGATACGCAGTATTTT. Translating it yields CASSRDLSGRVDTQYF.

This sequence joins TRBV27 and TRBJ1-5; D gene ambiguous. Deletions cut 3 bases from V and 5 bases from J, with 11 bases between. Germline V lookup: CDR1 MNHEY, CDR2 SMNVEV (reference sequence). There are 14 residues in the CDR3. CDR3 sequence (DNA): TGTGCCAGCAGTTTCCTCGGACCCGATCAGCCCCAGCATTTT. Protein sequence: CASSFLGPDQPQHF.

Here the CDR3 DNA reads TGTGCCAGCAGCTTCTGGCAGAGGGCAAACACCATATATTTT. Encoded protein: CASSFWQRANTIYF. V gene TRBV5-8 combines with J gene TRBJ1-3; no definite D call. There are 14 residues in the CDR3. Germline CDR1 reads SGHTS; CDR2 reads YDEGEE. Trimming took 2 bases from V and 6 from J, leaving 12 bases between them.